One sample yielded the 14 T cell receptor beta chains listed below, sequenced in a study of blood T cell repertoires in COVID-19. Data came from immunoSEQ multiplex PCR; TCRdb stores just in-frame clones and leaves some out. The data contain roughly 130,000 clones, just over 85% of them singletons. The material sequenced was peripheral blood. These receptors all stem from a man aged 35-49 years with acute or convalescent COVID-19.

The chain has TRBV6-5 and TRBJ2-4, with 10 bases matching TRBD1. The CDR3 is 15 amino acids. Looked up from germline, CDR1 is MNHEY and CDR2 is SVGAGI. The junction had 10 bases not matched to a gene; V was cut back by 5 bases and J by 9 bases. The CDR3: CASSRKGTGDSIQYF. The CDR3 DNA is TGTGCCAGCAGTCGCAAGGGGACAGGGGATTCCATTCAGTACTTC.

This clone is a singleton in its sample. The chain employs TRBV9 and TRBJ1-2, with TRBD1 matching 7 bases. CDR3 length equals 17 residues. Germline V lookup: CDR1 SGDLS, CDR2 YYNGEE. Unmatched junction bases numbered 17, after V lost 4 bases and J lost 5 bases. CDR3 DNA: TGTGCCAGCAGCCGCACCTGGGGACAGCAATTGACATATGGCTACACCTTC. This translates into CASSRTWGQQLTYGYTF.

The chain combines TRBV18 with TRBJ2-6; D unclear. V lost 5 bases, J lost 1 base, and 6 bases lay in between. The CDR3 runs to 14 residues. From germline, CDR1 is KGHSH and CDR2 LQKENI. In nucleotides, the CDR3 is TGTGCCAGCTCATCGTCGTCTGGGGCCAACGTCCTGACTTTC. This codes for CASSSSSGANVLTF.

The chain couples TRBV10-1 to TRBJ1-4; D is possibly TRBD1 (5 bases). This CDR3 spans 13 amino acids. The germline CDR1 and CDR2 sequences are WNHNN and SYGVQD (reference sequence). V shed 4 bases and J shed 8 bases, with 11 bases lying between them. The CDR3 DNA reads TGCGCCAGCAGTGTACAGGCCGGGGAAAAACTGTTTTTT. It codes for CASSVQAGEKLFF.

The chain recombines TRBV4-1 with TRBJ2-4, with 7 bases identical to TRBD2. From germline, CDR1 is MGHRA and CDR2 YSYEKL. The CDR3 sequence is 16 residues long. V lost 0 bases and J lost 3; bases outside the gene matches: 5. The CDR3 protein is CASSQDGRAGKNIQYF. DNA of the CDR3: TGCGCCAGCAGCCAAGATGGGAGGGCAGGCAAAAACATTCAGTACTTC.

V gene TRBV7-2 combines with J gene TRBJ2-7; TRBD1 aligns across 10 bases. Per the germline V gene, CDR1 is SGHTA and CDR2 is FQGNSA. V lost 7 bases and J lost 2; bases outside the gene matches: 11. The CDR3 sequence is 16 residues long. Written as DNA, the CDR3 is TGTGCCAGCAACCATTTCCGGGACAGGGGCACCTACGAGCAGTACTTC. Amino acids: CASNHFRDRGTYEQYF.

The J gene is TRBJ1-1, the V gene TRBV18; D unclear. Looked up from germline, CDR1 is KGHSH and CDR2 is LQKENI. With 3 bases removed from V and 8 bases from J, the gap between germline ends came to 13 bases. This CDR3 is 13 amino acids long. The CDR3 region is CASSPTSFGEAFF. The CDR3 DNA follows: TGTGCCAGCTCACCTACTTCCTTCGGGGAAGCTTTCTTT.

The chain uses TRBV3-1 (or the pseudogene TRBV3-2) and TRBJ2-3; 7 nucleotides line up with TRBD2. Germline V lookup: CDR1 LGHDT, CDR2 YNNKEL (reference sequence). This CDR3 is built from 15 residues. The V gene end was trimmed by 3 bases and the J gene end by 6 bases; junction bases not matched to a gene: 9. The CDR3 nucleotides are TGTGCCAGCAGCCACCCGGTCCTGGGGGGGGATACGCAGTATTTT. Its protein is CASSHPVLGGDTQYF.

The chain employs TRBV2 and TRBJ1-2; D may be TRBD1 (6 bases). V was shortened by 6 bases and J by 0 bases, with 20 bases between the two germline ends. The length of the CDR3 is 17 residues. Germline CDR1 reads SNHLY; CDR2 reads FYNNEI. The CDR3 here is CASRAPGPGTSNYGYTF. For the CDR3, the DNA is TGTGCCAGCAGGGCTCCCGGACCCGGGACATCTAACTATGGCTACACCTTC.

The chain couples TRBV5-5 to TRBJ1-2; 9 nucleotides align to TRBD1. The V gene's germline CDR1 is SGHKS and CDR2 YYEKEE (reference sequence). The CDR3 length is 15 residues. V dropped 3 bases and J dropped 3; count of bases not matched to a gene: 6. The CDR3 sequence: CASSSRDRAHYGYTF. CDR3 DNA: TGTGCCAGCAGCTCGAGGGACAGGGCTCACTATGGCTACACCTTC.

V gene TRBV6-5 combines with J gene TRBJ1-3; 9 bases are a match to TRBD1. In germline, CDR1 is MNHEY, CDR2 SVGAGI. The trim removed 6 bases at V and 7 bases at J, leaving 10 bases unmatched. CDR3 length: 15 amino acids. The CDR3 region is CASRQRTGEINTIYF. The CDR3 nucleotides are TGTGCCAGCAGACAAAGGACAGGGGAAATCAACACCATATATTTT.

The chain carries TRBV3-1 (or the pseudogene TRBV3-2) and TRBJ2-3, with 9 bases matching TRBD2. Trimming at V came to 9 bases and at J to 0 bases, leaving 10 bases not matched to a gene. CDR1 is LGHDT, CDR2 YNNKEL, per germline (reference sequence). The length of the CDR3 is 16 residues. CDR3 loop: CASCSGGAPSTDTQYF. As DNA, the CDR3 is TGTGCCAGTTGTAGCGGGGGAGCCCCTAGCACAGATACGCAGTATTTT.

This chain links TRBV12-3 or TRBV12-4 with TRBJ2-1; D is ambiguous. The CDR3 totals 10 residues. Trimming pared 5 bases from V and 10 bases from J, leaving 6 bases between. In DNA form, the CDR3 reads TGTGCCAGCAGTAACCTAGAGCAGTTCTTC. This sequence encodes CASSNLEQFF.

J is TRBJ1-2 and V is TRBV12-3 or TRBV12-4; D is ambiguous. This CDR3 comprises 13 residues. V was pared by 6 bases and J by 0 bases, with 8 bases between. CDR3 in DNA: TGTGCCAGCAGATACGGAGCTAACTATGGCTACACCTTC. This codes for CASRYGANYGYTF.